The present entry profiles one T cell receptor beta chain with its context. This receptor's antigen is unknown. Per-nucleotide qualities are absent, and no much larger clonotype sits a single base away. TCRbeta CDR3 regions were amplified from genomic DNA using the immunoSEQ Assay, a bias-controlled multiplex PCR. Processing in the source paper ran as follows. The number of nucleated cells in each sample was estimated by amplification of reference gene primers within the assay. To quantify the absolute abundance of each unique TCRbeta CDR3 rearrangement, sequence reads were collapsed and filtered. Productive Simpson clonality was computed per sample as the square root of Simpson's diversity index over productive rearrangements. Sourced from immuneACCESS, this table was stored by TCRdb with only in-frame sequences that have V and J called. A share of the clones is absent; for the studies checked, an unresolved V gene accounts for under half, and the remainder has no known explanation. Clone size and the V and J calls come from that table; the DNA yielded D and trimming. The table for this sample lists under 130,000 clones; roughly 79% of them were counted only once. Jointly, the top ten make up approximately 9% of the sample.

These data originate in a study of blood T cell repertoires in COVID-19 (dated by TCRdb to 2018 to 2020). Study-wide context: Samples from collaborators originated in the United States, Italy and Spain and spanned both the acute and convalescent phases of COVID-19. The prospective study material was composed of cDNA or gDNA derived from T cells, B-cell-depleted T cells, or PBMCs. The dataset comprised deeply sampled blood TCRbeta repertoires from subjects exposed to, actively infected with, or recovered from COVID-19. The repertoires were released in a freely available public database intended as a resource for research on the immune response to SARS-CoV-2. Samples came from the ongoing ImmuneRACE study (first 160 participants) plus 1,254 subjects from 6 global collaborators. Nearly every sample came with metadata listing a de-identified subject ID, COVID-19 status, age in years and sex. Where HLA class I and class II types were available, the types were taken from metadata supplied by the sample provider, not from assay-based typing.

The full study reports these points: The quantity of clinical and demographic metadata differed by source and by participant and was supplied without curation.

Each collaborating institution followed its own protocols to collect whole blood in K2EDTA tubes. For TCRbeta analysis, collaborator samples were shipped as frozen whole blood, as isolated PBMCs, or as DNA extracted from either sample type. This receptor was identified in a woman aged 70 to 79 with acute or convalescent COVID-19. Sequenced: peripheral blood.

CDR3 region: CASSLGPNQPQHF. The DNA reads as follows: TGCGCCAGCAGCCTGGGGCCAAATCAGCCCCAGCATTTT. The rearrangement combines TRBV4-1 with TRBJ1-5, and the D gene may be TRBD1, 5 bases matching. At the junction V is shortened by 4 bases and J by 4 bases, with 8 bases in between. The CDR3, cysteine through phenylalanine, is 13 amino acids long. The only DNA kept is the CDR3, 39 bases in frame from the first base. The germline V gene provides CDR1 MGHRA and CDR2 YSYEKL.